The sequence of this T cell receptor (beta chain) was determined in a study of blood T cell repertoires in COVID-19. At the level of the study: Donors in the United States, Italy and Spain gave samples during acute or convalescent COVID-19. In each case, the material was cDNA or gDNA derived from T cells, B-cell-depleted T cells, or PBMCs.

The authors' processing: Researchers report that nucleated cell counts were estimated from reference gene primer amplification. Method: immunoSEQ multiplex PCR; TCRdb's copy keeps in-frame clones and lacks some. Clone size and the V and J calls come from that table; the DNA yielded D and trimming. Seen here are around 70,000 clones, around 74% observed once, and the top ten hold under 25%. The CDR3 extends over 13 amino acids. Germline CDR1 SQVTM, CDR2 ANQGSEA. V lost 5 bases to trimming and J lost 1 base, with 9 bases between them. The TCR sequence derives from a man between 70 and 80 years old with acute or convalescent COVID-19. Sequencing was done on a sample of peripheral blood. The chain carries TRBV29-1 and TRBJ2-4; D possibly corresponds to TRBD2 (6 bases). CDR3: CSVRLVAKNIQYF. The CDR3 region has the DNA TGCAGCGTTCGACTAGTCGCCAAAAACATTCAGTACTTC. The variable domain in full, with the rest retrieved from reference TRBV29-1 and TRBJ2-4, is SAVISQKPSRDICQRGTSLTIQCQVDSQVTMMFWYRQQPGQSLTLIATANQGSEATYESGFVIDKFPISRPNLTFSTLTVSNMSPEDSSIYLCSVRLVAKNIQYFGAGTRLSVL.